This TCR beta chain was sequenced during a study of blood T cell repertoires in COVID-19 (dated by TCRdb to 2019 to 2021). At the level of the whole study: Samples from collaborators originated in the United States, Italy and Spain and spanned both the acute and convalescent phases of COVID-19. The material from the prospective study consisted of cDNA or gDNA derived from T cells, B-cell-depleted T cells, or PBMCs. Deeply sampled blood TCRbeta repertoires from subjects exposed to, actively infected with, or recovered from COVID-19 were included in the dataset. The repertoires were made available in a free public database intended to serve as a resource for research on the immune response to SARS-CoV-2. Samples were obtained from the ongoing ImmuneRACE study (first 160 participants) and from 1,000 to 1,500 subjects provided by 6 global collaborators. Sample metadata almost always included a de-identified subject ID, COVID-19 status, age in years and sex. Where HLA class I and class II types were available, the types were taken from metadata supplied by the sample provider, not from assay-based typing. Results and caveats for the whole study, not just this receptor: How much clinical and demographic metadata was included differed by source and by participant, and the metadata was provided uncurated.

As for this clone: The antigen this receptor binds is unknown. Base qualities are missing; no much larger clone stands one base away.

Counted from cysteine to phenylalanine, this CDR3 has 13 amino acids. Solely the CDR3 DNA is kept, with 39 bases framed from the first base. V gives up 4 bases and J gives up 5 bases, and the segment between their germline ends measures 10 bases. For CDR1 and CDR2, the germline V gene (reference sequence) lists SGHNT and YYREEE. TCRbeta CDR3 regions were amplified from genomic DNA using the immunoSEQ Assay, a bias-controlled multiplex PCR. Processing in the source paper ran as follows. Nucleated cell counts per sample were estimated from amplification of reference gene primers within the assay. To quantify the absolute abundance of each unique TCRbeta CDR3 rearrangement, sequence reads were collapsed and filtered. For each sample, productive Simpson clonality was calculated by taking the square root of Simpson's diversity index across productive rearrangements. Not all clones reach the TCRdb copy of this immuneACCESS table, which keeps in-frame sequences only. Checked studies attribute under half of the gap to unresolved V genes and leave the rest unexplained. The D gene and trimming were derived from the DNA, and the V and J assignments and clone size from that table. The sample table shows some 500,000 clones, and 88% are seen once. Approximately 1.8% of the sample comes from the top ten.

In the prospective study, participants were about 18 to 95 years old, resided in about two dozen geographic areas of the United States, and were enrolled through a virtual design. Cohort assignment in the prospective study relied on participant-reported clinical history from a screening survey and a study questionnaire. Recovered participants in ImmuneRACE Cohort 3 were defined by two consecutive negative NP/OP PCR tests, clearance by a healthcare professional, or resolution of symptoms. In the prospective study, whole blood, serum and a nasopharyngeal or oropharyngeal swab were collected from each participant by mobile phlebotomists. Over an approximately 2-month period, participants in the prospective study had the option of providing additional blood draws and questionnaires. Blood samples from the prospective study were shipped frozen or at room temperature prior to DNA extraction.

Rearrangement joined TRBV5-4 to TRBJ2-1; no D segment can be confidently identified. The receptor's source is a woman between 35 and 50 years old who had recovered from COVID-19. Input material: PBMCs or T cells enriched from blood (not recorded which). CDR3 region: CASSPPTDNEQFF. The DNA sequence follows: TGTGCCAGCAGCCCCCCCACAGACAATGAGCAGTTCTTC.